This passage covers 18 T cell receptor beta chains from one sample sequenced in a study of graft-versus-host responses after intestinal transplantation. Repertoires were generated with immunoSEQ multiplex PCR, while TCRdb's copy carries only in-frame clones and drops some. The sample shows around 17,000 clones, less than 85% of them seen only once. Processing released intraepithelial and lamina propria lymphocytes from the graft tissue. The sequences come from ileum tissue, collected 17 days after transplant. These receptor sequences come from a human patient who received an intestinal transplant, so some T cells may come from the graft donor.

Here the CDR3 DNA reads TGTGCCAGCAGCTCCTCCCCCAGGGACAATGAGCAGTTCTTC. Translated: CASSSSPRDNEQFF. The gene calls are TRBV9 and TRBJ2-1, with D perhaps matching TRBD1 (5 bases). There are 14 residues in the CDR3. The ends were cut back, 4 bases at V and 5 bases at J, with 13 bases in the middle. The V gene's germline CDR1 is SGDLS and CDR2 YYNGEE. The variable domain in full, completed from reference TRBV9 and TRBJ2-1, reads DSGVTQTPKHLITATGQRVTLRCSPRSGDLSVYWYQQSLDQGLQFLIQYYNGEERAKGNILERFSAQQFPDLHSELNLSSLELGDSALYFCASSSSPRDNEQFFGPGTRLTVL.

The V and J genes are TRBV30 and TRBJ2-3; no firm D call. V was cut by 4 bases and J by 6 bases, with 29 bases left in between. The CDR3 covers 18 residues. Germline V CDR1 and CDR2: GTSNPN, SVGIG (reference sequence). CDR3 nucleotide sequence: TGTGCCTGGAATCCCCCTTTGCGTCGACCCAAACAAACCGATACGCAGTATTTT. Amino acid sequence: CAWNPPLRRPKQTDTQYF.

This chain joins TRBV7-2 and TRBJ1-4; D may be TRBD1 (5 bases). The CDR3 totals 12 residues. Trimming removed 4 bases at V and 8 bases at J, with 8 bases between. Germline V gene sequence: CDR1 SGHTA, CDR2 FQGNSA. The CDR3 nucleotides are TGTGCCAGCAGCTCCTGGGGCGAAAAACTGTTTTTT. This gives the protein CASSSWGEKLFF. Full variable domain (missing parts from reference TRBV7-2 and TRBJ1-4): GAGVSQSPSNKVTEKGKDVELRCDPISGHTALYWYRQSLGQGLEFLIYFQGNSAPDKSGLPSDRFSAERTGGSVSTLTIQRTQQEDSAVYLCASSSWGEKLFFGSGTQLSVL.

The chain carries TRBV19 and TRBJ2-1; 16 bases align to TRBD2. After removal of 1 base from V and 2 bases from J, the junction contained 5 bases not matched to a gene. Germline CDR1 is LNHDA and CDR2 is SQIVND (reference sequence). CDR3 length: 19 residues. CDR3 protein: CASSIGTGTSGRAYNEQFF. The CDR3 DNA reads TGTGCCAGTAGTATAGGAACCGGGACTAGCGGGAGGGCCTACAATGAGCAGTTCTTC.

This clone turned up a few times. Other DNA sequences from this sample encode an identical CDR3 as well. This sequence joins TRBV6-5 and TRBJ1-1; D uncertain. The CDR3 spans 13 residues. Trimming left V 2 bases short and J 6 bases short, with 10 bases between. Germline V gene sequence: CDR1 MNHEY, CDR2 SVGAGI. CDR3 nucleotide sequence: TGTGCCAGCAGTTACGAAGGCGGATCTGAAGCTTTCTTT. Protein product: CASSYEGGSEAFF.

The V and J genes are TRBV7-9 and TRBJ1-2, with unresolved D. CDR3 length: 16 amino acids. V shed 4 bases and J shed 4 bases, with 19 bases lying between them. CDR1 SEHNR and CDR2 FQNEAQ come from the germline V gene (reference sequence). CDR3 region: CASSSRTARDTYGYTF. In DNA, the CDR3 is TGTGCCAGCAGCTCCCGGACGGCCAGAGATACCTATGGCTACACCTTC.

CDR3 in DNA: TGTGCCAGCTCACCCTTGGACCGGGGAAGGGGTCAGCCCCAGCATTTT. This codes for CASSPLDRGRGQPQHF. The chain joins TRBV18 to TRBJ1-5; the D gene is possibly TRBD1 (5 bases). The CDR3 is 16 residues long. V was cut by 3 bases and J by 6 bases, with 18 bases left in between. Germline-derived CDR1 and CDR2 are KGHSH and LQKENI. Full variable domain (missing parts from reference TRBV18 and TRBJ1-5): NAGVMQNPRHLVRRRGQEARLRCSPMKGHSHVYWYRQLPEEGLKFMVYLQKENIIDESGMPKERFSAEFPKEGPSILRIQQVVRGDSAAYFCASSPLDRGRGQPQHFGDGTRLSIL.

This clone was observed a single time. V and J are TRBV30 and TRBJ1-1; weak D call: TRBD1 (5 bases). V was trimmed by 2 bases and J by 0 bases, leaving 13 bases between them. The CDR3 length is 15 residues. Germline V gene data show CDR1 as GTSNPN and CDR2 as SVGIG (reference sequence). The CDR3: CAWSRPTALNTEAFF. The CDR3 DNA follows: TGTGCCTGGAGTCGTCCGACAGCCCTGAACACTGAAGCTTTCTTT.

The genes are TRBV27 and TRBJ2-7; a possible D gene is TRBD2 (6 bases). This CDR3 is built from 15 residues. CDR1 is MNHEY and CDR2 is SMNVEV in the germline V gene (reference sequence). V was cut by 2 bases and J by 2 bases, with 13 bases left in between. CDR3 protein: CASSLATGVTYEQYF. In DNA, the CDR3 is TGTGCCAGCAGTTTAGCCACGGGAGTTACCTACGAGCAGTACTTC.

The chain links TRBV7-2 to TRBJ1-3; no clear D gene. With 2 bases removed from V and 1 base from J, the gap between germline ends came to 9 bases. Germline loops: CDR1 SGHTA, CDR2 FQGNSA. The CDR3 is 15 amino acids. The CDR3 coding sequence is TGTGCCAGCAGCTTACGGTCAGGATCTGGAAACACCATATATTTT. Amino acids: CASSLRSGSGNTIYF.

In DNA form, the CDR3 reads TGTGCCACCCGAGTTCCGGGACAGAACACCGGGGAGCTGTTTTTT. Translating gives CATRVPGQNTGELFF. V and J are TRBV19 and TRBJ2-2; D possibly corresponds to TRBD1 (6 bases). The CDR3 is made up of 15 amino acids. Germline assignment: CDR1 LNHDA and CDR2 SQIVND (reference sequence). The V gene lost 10 bases and the J gene lost 1 base, with 16 bases spanning the gap.

This clone has a single count. The J gene is TRBJ2-7, the V gene TRBV4-2, with 9 bases lining up with TRBD1. The CDR3 runs to 16 residues. CDR1 is LGHNA and CDR2 is YNFKEQ in the germline V gene. V lost 3 bases, J lost 1 base, and 7 bases stayed unmatched. CDR3: CASSQPRDRVSYEQYF. The CDR3 bases are TGTGCCAGCAGCCAGCCCCGGGACAGGGTTTCCTACGAGCAGTACTTC.

The rearrangement uses TRBV4-2 and TRBJ2-1; 7 positions agree with TRBD2. CDR1 and CDR2 (germline): LGHNA, YNFKEQ. The CDR3 runs to 16 residues. Trimming took 2 bases from V and 3 from J; bases not matched to a gene: 7. The CDR3 nucleotides read TGTGCCAGCAGCCAACCTAGCGGATATTTCTACAATGAGCAGTTCTTC. It translates to CASSQPSGYFYNEQFF.

This chain connects TRBV6-6 to TRBJ2-6; D uncertain. This CDR3 has 15 amino acids. Looked up from germline, CDR1 is MNHNY and CDR2 is SVGAGI (reference sequence). V lost 7 bases to trimming and J lost 1 base, with 11 bases between them. CDR3 loop: CASTFAQSGANVLTF. The CDR3 DNA sequence: TGTGCCAGCACCTTTGCTCAGTCTGGGGCCAACGTCCTGACTTTC.

The chain joins TRBV4-1 to TRBJ1-4; perhaps TRBD1 as D (5 bases). The V gene lost 7 bases and the J gene lost 8 bases, with 11 bases spanning the gap. This CDR3 is built from 12 residues. Per the germline V gene, CDR1 is MGHRA and CDR2 is YSYEKL. The CDR3 loop is CASTGTGEKLFF. CDR3 coding DNA: TGCGCCAGCACCGGGACCGGGGAAAAACTGTTTTTT.

V gene TRBV5-6 combines with J gene TRBJ1-1; TRBD1 matches at 7 bases. Germline values: CDR1 SGHDT, CDR2 YYEEEE. The CDR3 runs 18 residues. V was pared by 4 bases and J by 4 bases, with 19 bases of the junction left unmatched. As DNA, the CDR3 is TGTGCCAGCAGCATCAGCCCGGGACAGCGATGGCAGTCCACTGAAGCTTTCTTT. Encoded protein: CASSISPGQRWQSTEAFF.

This chain uses TRBV19 with TRBJ2-1; D is perhaps TRBD1 (5 bases). Germline CDR1 and CDR2: LNHDA and SQIVND (reference sequence). The ends were cut back, 6 bases at V and 8 bases at J, with 8 bases in the middle. The CDR3 has 11 amino acids. CDR3 sequence (DNA): TGTGCCAGTAGAGGGGCGGATGAGCAGTTCTTC. Encoded protein: CASRGADEQFF.

The chain joins TRBV29-1 to TRBJ2-7; 10 bases are shared with TRBD1. This CDR3 is built from 15 residues. Germline V CDR1 and CDR2: SQVTM, ANQGSEA. Trimming took 8 bases from V and 6 from J; bases not matched to a gene: 16. The DNA of the CDR3 is TGCAGCATAACGGACAGGGGGATATTTGCGTCCGAGCAGTACTTC. Translation: CSITDRGIFASEQYF.